The entry below gives a single T cell receptor beta chain sequence along with its context. There are many counts of this clonotype. Its antigen specificity is not known. Base qualities are not provided; no much larger clone lies one nucleotide away. CDR3 length: 16 amino acids, cysteine to phenylalanine. Just the 48-base CDR3 DNA is kept, in frame starting at base 1. CDR1 and CDR2, looked up from the germline V gene, are SGHTA and FQGNSA. For this chain, trimming is 4 bases at the V end and 4 bases at the J end, and the number of junction bases without a gene match is 9. The sample originates from a study of low-dose radiotherapy and immunotherapy resistance in tumors (dated by TCRdb to the early 2020s). Looking at the study overall: Patients in Cohort 1 were given 0.5 Gy per fraction every 2 weeks, and the prescribed total PTV dose was 6.5 Gy. No randomization into treatment groups was done for the people taking part in the trial. For Cohort 2, the dose was 1 Gy per fraction given every two weeks, adding up to 13 Gy in total across 26 weeks. Nivolumab and ipilimumab were both given intravenously, with nivolumab at a 240 mg flat dose every two weeks and ipilimumab at 1 mg/kg every six weeks. Every two weeks, patients got intravenous cyclophosphamide at 200 mg/m2, given one day ahead of each radiation and immunotherapy administration. Aspirin 300 mg was taken orally once daily by patients for four cycles, starting on cycle 1 day 1. The translational analysis covered eight patients: three from the first dose cohort and the first five from the second dose cohort.

Sequencing used an Illumina HiSeq 2500. First-strand cDNA was synthesized using Superscript III and a set of TRAV- and TRBV-specific primers, so that both TCRalpha and TCRbeta chains were covered. An approximately 20-cycle PCR with Phusion amplified the TCRs, pairing a constant-region primer with the adapter that was attached to the V primers. The MessageAmp II aRNA Amplification Kit was used to amplify the isolated mRNA, with in vitro transcription run for roughly 16 hours at 37 degrees C. The Dynabeads mRNA DIRECT Purification Kit was used to isolate the mRNA for TCR sequencing. Indexed Illumina adapters were added in a second Phusion PCR of about 27 cycles, after which AMPure XP beads were used to purify the products. Concerning the study's data processing: Using custom Perl scripts, TCR sequences encoding the same protein were pooled, out-of-frame sequences were removed, and the abundance of each clonotype was computed. TCR sequences supported by only a single read were excluded from analysis. Repertoire metrics included Shannon entropy, Gini index, clonality, richness, and frequency of TCRs shared between repertoires. Clones were called with MiXCR by TCRdb after fastp trimmed the public reads at Q25, and only in-frame beta chains were retained. Each entry is one CDR3 protein sequence, shown with its most common DNA and genes. Here the V and J calls rest on TCRdb's processing, not on the authors' analysis. The sample has 59,000 or so distinct CDR3 sequences on record, around 27% of them singletons. The ten largest clones represent about 7% of the sample.

What the time point label conveys for this sample: before trial treatment. The donors took part in RACIN, a single-arm, phase I, dose-escalation trial that combined nivolumab, ipilimumab, aspirin, low-dose cyclophosphamide and low-dose radiotherapy. Eligible patients had advanced, TIL-negative solid tumors. The input for sequencing was PBMCs, taken before treatment. This receptor was taken from a male donor with rectosigmoid adenocarcinoma. The V and J genes are TRBV7-2 and TRBJ1-1; TRBD1 matches 10 bases in the middle. The CDR3 has the sequence CASSYMTGGSGTEAFF. The sequence in DNA is TGTGCCAGCAGCTATATGACAGGGGGCTCTGGCACTGAAGCTTTCTTT.